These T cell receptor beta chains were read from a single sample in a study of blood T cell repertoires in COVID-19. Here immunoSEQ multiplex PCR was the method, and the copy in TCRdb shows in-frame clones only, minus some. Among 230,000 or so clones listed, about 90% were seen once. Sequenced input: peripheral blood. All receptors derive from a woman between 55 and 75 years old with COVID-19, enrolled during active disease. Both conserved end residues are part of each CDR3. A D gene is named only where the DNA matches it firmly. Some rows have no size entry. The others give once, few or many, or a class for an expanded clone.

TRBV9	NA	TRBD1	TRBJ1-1	TGTGCCAGCAGCGAGGGACAGGAGGGGACTGAAGCTTTCTTT	CASSEGQEGTEAFF
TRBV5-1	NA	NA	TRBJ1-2	TGCGCCAGCAGCCTTGATATTGGACAGCACTATGGCTACACCTTC	CASSLDIGQHYGYTF
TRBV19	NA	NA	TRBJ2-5	TGTGCCAGTAGTATCGGGGTTACGTACCAAGAGACCCAGTACTTC	CASSIGVTYQETQYF
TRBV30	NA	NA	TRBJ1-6	TGTGCCTGGAAGCAGGGATTCGGATCACCCCTCCACTTT	CAWKQGFGSPLHF
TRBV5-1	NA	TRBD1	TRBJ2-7	TGCGCCAGCAAGGGGGCGGAGTACGAGCAGTACTTC	CASKGAEYEQYF
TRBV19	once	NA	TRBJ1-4	TGTGCCAGTAGTGCCCCCGCAGGGAAGACTAATGAAAAACTGTTTTTT	CASSAPAGKTNEKLFF
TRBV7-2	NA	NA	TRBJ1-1	TGTGCCAGCAGCTTAGGTGGTTTTAGAACCGATGAAGCTTTCTTT	CASSLGGFRTDEAFF
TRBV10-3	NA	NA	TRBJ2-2	TGTGCCATCAGTGACTGGGGGGACACCGGGGAGCTGTTTTTT	CAISDWGDTGELFF
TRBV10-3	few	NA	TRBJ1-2	TGTGCCATCAGTGAGGCAGGGAAGGGGTATGGCTACACCTTC	CAISEAGKGYGYTF
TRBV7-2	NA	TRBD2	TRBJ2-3	TGTGCCAGCAGCTTAGCGACGGGGGGGCAAGATACGCAGTATTTT	CASSLATGGQDTQYF
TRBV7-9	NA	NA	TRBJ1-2	TGTGCCAGCAGCTTGGCTTCAGGGGTGAGGGTCTATGGCTACACCTTC	CASSLASGVRVYGYTF
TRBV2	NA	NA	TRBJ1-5	TGTGCCAGCAGCGATTCTCACAGGGTAAGGGGACCCCAGCATTTT	CASSDSHRVRGPQHF
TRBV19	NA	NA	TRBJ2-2	TGTGCCAGTAGTATGTCTTGGAGAACCGGGGAGCTGTTTTTT	CASSMSWRTGELFF
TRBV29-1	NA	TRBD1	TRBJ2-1	TGCAGCGCCAGGGACAGCCACAATGAGCAGTTCTTC	CSARDSHNEQFF
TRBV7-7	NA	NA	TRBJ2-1	TGTGCCAGCAGCTATGGGGAGCGCAGTGAGCAGTTCTTC	CASSYGERSEQFF
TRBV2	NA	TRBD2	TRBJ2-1	TGTGCCAGCAGTATAACAGGGTACCTAGCGGGGAAGAATGAGCAGTTCTTC	CASSITGYLAGKNEQFF
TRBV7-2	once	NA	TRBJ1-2	TGTGCCAGCAGCTTAGAAATGAGTAGCTATGGCTACACCTTC	CASSLEMSSYGYTF
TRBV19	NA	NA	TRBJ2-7	TGTGCCAGTAGTATATTGGGGGGCGAGCAGTACTTC	CASSILGGEQYF
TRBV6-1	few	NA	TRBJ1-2	TGTGCCAGCAGTGAAGGTCACAGACCACTCTATGGCTACACCTTC	CASSEGHRPLYGYTF
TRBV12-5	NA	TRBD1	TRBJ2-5	TGTGCTAGTGGTATGGGACAGGGGGCAGAGACCCAGTACTTC	CASGMGQGAETQYF
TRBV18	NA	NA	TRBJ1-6	TGTGCCAGCTCACCACGGGCGGGGAATTCACCCCTCCACTTT	CASSPRAGNSPLHF
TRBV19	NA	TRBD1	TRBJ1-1	TGTGCCACCAATCCGGGACAGGGGGTACCTGAAGCTTTCTTT	CATNPGQGVPEAFF
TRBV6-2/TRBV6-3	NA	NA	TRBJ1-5	TGTGCCAGCAGCTATGCTACTTATAGCAATCAGCCCCAGCATTTT	CASSYATYSNQPQHF
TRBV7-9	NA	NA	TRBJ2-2	TGTGCCAGCAGTCGACAGAGTACCCTCGGGGAGCTGTTTTTT	CASSRQSTLGELFF
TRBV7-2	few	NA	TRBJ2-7	TGTGCCAGCAGCTTTGGTAGAACCTCTTCCGAGCAGTACTTC	CASSFGRTSSEQYF
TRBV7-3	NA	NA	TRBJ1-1	TGTGCCAGCAGCTTAAGCATATTAAGGAGGACTGAAGCTTTCTTT	CASSLSILRRTEAFF
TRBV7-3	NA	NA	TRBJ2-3	TGTGCCAGCAGCCCCTCAATAGGCGGGAGCACAGATACGCAGTATTTT	CASSPSIGGSTDTQYF
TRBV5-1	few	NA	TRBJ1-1	TGCGCCAGCAGCTGGGCCTCGGGGGTGAACACTGAAGCTTTCTTT	CASSWASGVNTEAFF
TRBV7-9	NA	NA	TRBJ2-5	TGTGCCAGCAGCTTAGCGGCGGGCTTCCAAGAGACCCAGTACTTC	CASSLAAGFQETQYF
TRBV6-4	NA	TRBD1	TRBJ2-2	TGTGCCAGCAGTCCCGGGACAGGGAACACCGGGGAGCTGTTTTTT	CASSPGTGNTGELFF
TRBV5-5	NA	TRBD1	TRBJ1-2	TGTGCCAGCAGCATCGGACAGGGTGGCTACACCTTC	CASSIGQGGYTF
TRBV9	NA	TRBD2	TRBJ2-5	TGTGCCAGCAGCGTCGGGGGGGCCGCGGAGACCCAGTACTTC	CASSVGGAAETQYF
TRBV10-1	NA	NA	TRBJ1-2	TGCGCCAGCAGTGAGGGCAGGGCAAACTTATTCTATGGCTACACCTTC	CASSEGRANLFYGYTF
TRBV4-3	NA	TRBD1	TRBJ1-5	TGCGCCAGCAGCCAAGGGGACAGGGGAATCTTCGCAAGCAATCAGCCCCAGCATTTT	CASSQGDRGIFASNQPQHF
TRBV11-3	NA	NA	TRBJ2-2	TGTGCCAGCAGCTCCCGTGTCCCGTCTAACGCGAACACCGGGGAGCTGTTTTTT	CASSSRVPSNANTGELFF
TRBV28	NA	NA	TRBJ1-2	TGTGCCAGCAGCCCCTCCCTCCGGGCGGGGGCCACTAACTATGGCTACACCTTC	CASSPSLRAGATNYGYTF
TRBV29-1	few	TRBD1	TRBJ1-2	TGCAGCGTTGAACAGGGGGGTTATGGCTACACCTTC	CSVEQGGYGYTF
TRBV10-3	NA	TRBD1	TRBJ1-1	TGTGCCATCAGTGATTGGACAGGGGGGATGAACACTGAAGCTTTCTTT	CAISDWTGGMNTEAFF
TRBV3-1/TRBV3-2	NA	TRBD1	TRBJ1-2	TGTGCCAGCAGCCAAGGGTACAGGGGGAGAGGCTACACCTTC	CASSQGYRGRGYTF
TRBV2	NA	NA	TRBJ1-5	TGTGCCAGCATGGGCAATAGCAATCAGCCCCAGCATTTT	CASMGNSNQPQHF
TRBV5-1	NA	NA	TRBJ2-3	TGCGCCAGCAGCTTGTACGAGGGCACAGATACGCAGTATTTT	CASSLYEGTDTQYF
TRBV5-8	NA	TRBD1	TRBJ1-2	TGTGCCAGCAGCTTTTTTCAACAGGGGGACTATGGCTACACCTTC	CASSFFQQGDYGYTF
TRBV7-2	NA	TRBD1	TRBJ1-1	TGTGCCAGCAGCGACAGGGGGTACACTGAAGCTTTCTTT	CASSDRGYTEAFF
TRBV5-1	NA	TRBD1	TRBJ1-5	TGCGCCAGCAGCGCGACAGGGGATAGACAGCCCCAGCATTTT	CASSATGDRQPQHF
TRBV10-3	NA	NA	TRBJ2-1	TGTGCCATCAGTGATGTGACGGGACTCCGAAACTCGAATAGCTCCTACAATGAGCAGTTCTTC	CAISDVTGLRNSNSSYNEQFF
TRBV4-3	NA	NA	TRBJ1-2	TGCGCCAGCAGCCAATCCGCGGGACCTCTAAACGACTATGGCTACACCTTC	CASSQSAGPLNDYGYTF
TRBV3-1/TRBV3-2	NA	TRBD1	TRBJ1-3	TGTGCCAGCAGCCAATTCCCAACCGGGACAGTGCGGAGAAACACCATATATTTT	CASSQFPTGTVRRNTIYF
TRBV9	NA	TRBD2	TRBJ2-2	TGTGCCAGCAGCGTAGCGGGAGGGAACACCGGGGAGCTGTTTTTT	CASSVAGGNTGELFF
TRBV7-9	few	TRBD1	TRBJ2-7	TGTGCCAGCAGCTCAACGACAGGGGGAAACGAGCAGTACTTC	CASSSTTGGNEQYF
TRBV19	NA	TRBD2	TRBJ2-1	TGTGCCAGTAGTATAGTTGGGACTAGCGGGGCCTATGAGCAGTTCTTC	CASSIVGTSGAYEQFF
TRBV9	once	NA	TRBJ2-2	TGTGCCAGCAGCGTAGTATCCCCGGGGGGGGAGCTGTTTTTT	CASSVVSPGGELFF
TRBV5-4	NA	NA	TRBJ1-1	TGTGCCAGCAGCTTGGTGTCTGTTGGGGGGGGTGAAGCTTTCTTT	CASSLVSVGGGEAFF
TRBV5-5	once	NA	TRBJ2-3	TGTGCCAGCAGCTTGATGAGGGTTAGCACAGATACGCAGTATTTT	CASSLMRVSTDTQYF
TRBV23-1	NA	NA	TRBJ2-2	TGCGCCAGCAGTCAATCGTCCGTTTCCCGGGGGACTTCACCCGGGGAGCTGTTTTTT	CASSQSSVSRGTSPGELFF
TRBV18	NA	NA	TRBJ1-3	TGTGCCAGCTCACCCACCGTAGGGGCTGGAAACACCATATATTTT	CASSPTVGAGNTIYF
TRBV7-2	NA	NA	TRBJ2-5	TGTGCCAGCAGCTTAGCAGGGGTGGGCGAGACCCAGTACTTC	CASSLAGVGETQYF
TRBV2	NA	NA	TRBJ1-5	TGTGCCAGCAGTGAGTTGGGGGGAGCGGGCAATCAGCCCCAGCATTTT	CASSELGGAGNQPQHF
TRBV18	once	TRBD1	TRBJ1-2	TGTGCCAGCTCACCTGGACAGGGTGTCTATGGCTACACCTTC	CASSPGQGVYGYTF
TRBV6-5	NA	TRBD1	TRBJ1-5	TGTGCCAGCAGGTTGGACAGGTCCAATCAGCCCCAGCATTTT	CASRLDRSNQPQHF